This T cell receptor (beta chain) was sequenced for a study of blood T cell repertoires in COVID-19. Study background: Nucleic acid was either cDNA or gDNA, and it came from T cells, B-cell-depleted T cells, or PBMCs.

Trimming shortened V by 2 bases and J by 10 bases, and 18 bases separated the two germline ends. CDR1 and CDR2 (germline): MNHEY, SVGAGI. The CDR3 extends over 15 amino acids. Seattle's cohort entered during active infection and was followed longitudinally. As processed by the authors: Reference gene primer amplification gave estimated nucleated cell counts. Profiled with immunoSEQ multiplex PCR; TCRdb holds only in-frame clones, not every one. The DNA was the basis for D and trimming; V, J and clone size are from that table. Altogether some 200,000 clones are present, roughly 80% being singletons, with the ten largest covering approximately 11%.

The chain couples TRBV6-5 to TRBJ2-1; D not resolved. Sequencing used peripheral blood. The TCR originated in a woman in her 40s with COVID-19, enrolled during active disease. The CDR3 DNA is TGTGCCAGCAGTTACCTCAGACCTCGGTCAGGCGAGCAGTTCTTC. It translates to CASSYLRPRSGEQFF.